The 12 T cell receptor beta chains reported below all come from one sample, sequenced in a study of cytomegalovirus exposure and HLA in healthy donors. PCR employed 60 Vbeta and 13 Jbeta primers. Here immunoSEQ multiplex PCR was the method, and the copy in TCRdb shows in-frame clones only, minus some. This table has approximately 150,000 clones, just over 70% appearing once. The source material was PBMCs. The receptor set was obtained from a human donor in good health.

This sequence joins TRBV6-6 and TRBJ2-7; a possible D gene is TRBD2 (5 bases). V lost 0 bases and J lost 0, with 12 bases in between. CDR1 is MNHNY, CDR2 SVGAGI, per germline (reference sequence). The CDR3 extends over 16 amino acids. This CDR3 reads CASSYSETTSSYEQYF. The DNA of the CDR3 is TGTGCCAGCAGTTACTCGGAGACAACTAGCTCCTACGAGCAGTACTTC.

Within the sample, this clone is medium-sized (0.01 to 0.1%). The chain uses TRBV4-1 and TRBJ1-1; 8 bases match TRBD1. Germline V CDR1 and CDR2: MGHRA, YSYEKL. The CDR3 is 15 amino acids. With V trimmed by 3 bases and J by 5 bases, 8 bases remained unmatched. The CDR3 spells CASSHETGDGTEAFF. The DNA of the CDR3 is TGCGCCAGCAGCCACGAGACAGGGGACGGGACTGAAGCTTTCTTT.

This rearrangement joins TRBV7-8 to TRBJ2-3; D is uncertain. Trimming pared 1 base from V and 0 bases from J, leaving 5 bases between. CDR3 length: 14 residues. Germline CDR1 is SGHVS and CDR2 is FQNEAQ. The CDR3 loop reads CASSLGPSTDTQYF. In DNA form, the CDR3 reads TGTGCCAGCAGCTTAGGGCCCAGCACAGATACGCAGTATTTT. The full variable domain, with the rest looked up from reference TRBV7-8 and TRBJ2-3, is GAGVSQSPRYKVAKRGQDVALRCDPISGHVSLFWYQQALGQGPEFLTYFQNEAQLDKSGLPSDRFFAERPEGSVSTLKIQRTQQEDSAVYLCASSLGPSTDTQYFGPGTRLTVL.

In its sample, this clone was seen a few times. The V gene is TRBV19, the J gene TRBJ1-6; D unresolved. CDR3 length: 14 residues. V was cut by 3 bases and J by 8 bases, with 11 bases left in between. The germline V gene has CDR1 LNHDA and CDR2 SQIVND (reference sequence). The CDR3 DNA sequence: TGTGCCAGTAGTATCCGAGGGCGGGATTCACCCCTCCACTTT. This gives the protein CASSIRGRDSPLHF.

The chain links TRBV5-4 to TRBJ2-7, with no clear D. The CDR3 has 12 amino acids. Trimming left V 0 bases short and J 5 bases short, with 6 bases between. Germline V lookup: CDR1 SGHNT, CDR2 YYREEE (reference sequence). The CDR3 nucleotides are TGTGCCAGCAGCTTGGGCCTAAACGAGCAGTACTTC. Its translation is CASSLGLNEQYF.

Only a few counts were recorded for this clone. This chain links TRBV10-3 with TRBJ1-2, with D possibly TRBD1 on 6 matching bases. V was trimmed by 6 bases and J by 7 bases, leaving 15 bases between them. CDR3 length: 13 residues. Looked up from germline, CDR1 is ENHRY and CDR2 is SYGVKD. The CDR3 DNA is TGTGCCATCAGCCCCGGACAGAGGGTTGGCTACACCTTC. It encodes CAISPGQRVGYTF.

This clone was detected a few times. The gene calls are TRBV9 and TRBJ2-3, with 7 bases that match TRBD2. Germline V gene data show CDR1 as SGDLS and CDR2 as YYNGEE. With V trimmed by 4 bases and J by 7 bases, 12 bases remained unmatched. This CDR3 region has 15 residues. CDR3 nucleotide sequence: TGTGCCAGCAGCCCCGGGGAGGGCACCCTGAATACGCAGTATTTT. This sequence encodes CASSPGEGTLNTQYF.

This rearrangement joins TRBV13 to TRBJ1-4, with a tentative D call TRBD1 (6 bases). Germline V gene lookup returns CDR1 PRHDT and CDR2 FYEKMQ (reference sequence). V lost 2 bases, J lost 10 bases, and 11 bases lay in between. This CDR3 contains 13 residues. CDR3 residues: CASSLSLDRKLFF. In nucleotides, the CDR3 is TGTGCCAGCAGCTTATCCTTGGACAGAAAACTGTTTTTT.

The V call is TRBV5-6, the J call TRBJ1-5; D is undetermined. Looked up from germline, CDR1 is SGHDT and CDR2 is YYEEEE. The CDR3 is 18 amino acids. V was clipped by 3 bases and J by 0 bases, with 19 bases between them. CDR3 DNA sequence: TGTGCCAGCAGCTCGCACTTCGGTTCCGGGTATAGCAATCAGCCCCAGCATTTT. Translating it yields CASSSHFGSGYSNQPQHF. Together with reference TRBV5-6 and TRBJ1-5, the CDR3 gives the full variable domain: DAGVTQSPTHLIKTRGQQVTLRCSPKSGHDTVSWYQQALGQGPQFIFQYYEEEERQRGNFPDRFSGHQFPNYSSELNVNALLLGDSALYLCASSSHFGSGYSNQPQHFGDGTRLSIL.

The V call is TRBV27, the J call TRBJ2-2; D possibly corresponds to TRBD2 (5 bases). This CDR3 contains 13 residues. V was clipped by 3 bases and J by 7 bases, with 9 bases between them. Per the germline V gene, CDR1 is MNHEY and CDR2 is SMNVEV (reference sequence). The CDR3 spells CASSFEGSGELFF. The CDR3, as DNA: TGTGCCAGCAGTTTTGAGGGAAGCGGGGAGCTGTTTTTT.

The V gene is TRBV4-1, the J gene TRBJ1-1, with 11 bases aligning to TRBD1. There are 16 residues in the CDR3. Germline V gene lookup returns CDR1 MGHRA and CDR2 YSYEKL. V was pared by 4 bases and J by 2 bases, with 6 bases of the junction left unmatched. In nucleotides, the CDR3 is TGCGCCAGCAGCCCCCGGGACAGGGGGTTAAACACTGAAGCTTTCTTT. Its protein is CASSPRDRGLNTEAFF.

The rearrangement joins TRBV2 to TRBJ1-4; D may be TRBD1 (5 bases). Germline V gene data show CDR1 as SNHLY and CDR2 as FYNNEI. The V gene lost 6 bases and the J gene lost 4 bases, with 15 bases spanning the gap. The CDR3 contains 15 residues. The CDR3 protein is CASSLDSPFNEKLFF. The CDR3 nucleotides are TGTGCCAGCAGCCTCGACAGCCCTTTTAATGAAAAACTGTTTTTT.